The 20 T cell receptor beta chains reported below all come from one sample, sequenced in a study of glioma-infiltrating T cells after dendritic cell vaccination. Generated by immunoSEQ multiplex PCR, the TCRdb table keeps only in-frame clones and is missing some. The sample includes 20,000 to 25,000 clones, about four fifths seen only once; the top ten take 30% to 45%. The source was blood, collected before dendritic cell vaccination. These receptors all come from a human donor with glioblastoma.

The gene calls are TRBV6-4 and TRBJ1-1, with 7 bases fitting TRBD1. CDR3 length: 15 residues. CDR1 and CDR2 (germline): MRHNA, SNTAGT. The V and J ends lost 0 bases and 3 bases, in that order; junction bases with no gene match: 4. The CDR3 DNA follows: TGTGCCAGCAGTGACTCGAGGACAGGCTACACTGAAGCTTTCTTT. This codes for CASSDSRTGYTEAFF.

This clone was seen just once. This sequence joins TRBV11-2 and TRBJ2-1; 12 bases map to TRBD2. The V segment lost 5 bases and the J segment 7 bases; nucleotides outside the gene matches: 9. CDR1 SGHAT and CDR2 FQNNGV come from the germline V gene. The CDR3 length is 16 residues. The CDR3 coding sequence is TGTGCCAGCAGCCCCTACGGGACTAGCGGGCTAAATGAGCAGTTCTTC. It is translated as CASSPYGTSGLNEQFF.

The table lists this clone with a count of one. The CDR3 protein is CASSQDGASSSGNTIYF. The DNA for the CDR3 is TGCGCCAGCAGCCAAGATGGAGCCAGCTCCTCTGGAAACACCATATATTTT. J is TRBJ1-3 and V is TRBV4-1; D call uncertain. CDR1 and CDR2 (germline): MGHRA, YSYEKL. V dropped 0 bases and J dropped 0 bases, with 12 bases sitting between them. This CDR3 comprises 17 residues.

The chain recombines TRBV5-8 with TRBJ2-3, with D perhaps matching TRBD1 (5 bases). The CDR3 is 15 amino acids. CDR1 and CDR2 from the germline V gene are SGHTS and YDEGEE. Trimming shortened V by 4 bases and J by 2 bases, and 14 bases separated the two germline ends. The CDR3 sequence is CASSQQKGFTDTQYF. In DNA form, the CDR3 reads TGTGCCAGCAGCCAGCAAAAGGGGTTCACAGATACGCAGTATTTT.

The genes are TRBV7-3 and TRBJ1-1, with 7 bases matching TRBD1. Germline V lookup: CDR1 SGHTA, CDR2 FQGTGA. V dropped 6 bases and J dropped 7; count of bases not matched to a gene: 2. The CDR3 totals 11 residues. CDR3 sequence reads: CASSQGGEAFF. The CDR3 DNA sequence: TGTGCCAGCAGTCAGGGGGGTGAAGCTTTCTTT.

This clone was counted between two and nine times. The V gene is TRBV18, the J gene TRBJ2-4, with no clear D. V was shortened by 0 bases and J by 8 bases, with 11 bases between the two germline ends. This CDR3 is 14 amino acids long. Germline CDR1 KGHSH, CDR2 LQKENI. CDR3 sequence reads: CASSPPELADIQYF. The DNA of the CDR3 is TGTGCCAGCTCACCACCAGAATTGGCGGACATTCAGTACTTC.

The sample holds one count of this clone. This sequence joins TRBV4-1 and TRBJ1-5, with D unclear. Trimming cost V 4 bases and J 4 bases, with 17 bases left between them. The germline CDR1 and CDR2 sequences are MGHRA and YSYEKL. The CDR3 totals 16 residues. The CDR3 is CASSPRIGRGNQPQHF. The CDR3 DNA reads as TGCGCCAGCAGCCCAAGGATAGGCCGAGGAAATCAGCCCCAGCATTTT.

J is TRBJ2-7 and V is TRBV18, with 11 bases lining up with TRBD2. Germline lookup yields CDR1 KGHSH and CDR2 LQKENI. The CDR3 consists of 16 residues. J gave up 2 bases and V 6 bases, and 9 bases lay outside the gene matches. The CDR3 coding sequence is TGTGCCAGCTCTCAAACCGGGACTAGCGGTACCTACGAGCAGTACTTC. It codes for CASSQTGTSGTYEQYF.

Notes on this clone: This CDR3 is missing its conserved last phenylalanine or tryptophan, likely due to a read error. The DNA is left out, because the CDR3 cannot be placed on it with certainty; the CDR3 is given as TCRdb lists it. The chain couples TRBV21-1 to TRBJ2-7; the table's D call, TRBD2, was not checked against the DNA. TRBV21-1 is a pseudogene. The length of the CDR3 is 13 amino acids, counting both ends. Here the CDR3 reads CASSKASSGRPVP.

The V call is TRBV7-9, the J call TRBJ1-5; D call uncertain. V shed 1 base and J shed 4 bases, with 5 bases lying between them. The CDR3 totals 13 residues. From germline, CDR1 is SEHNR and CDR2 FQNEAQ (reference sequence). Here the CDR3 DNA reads TGTGCCAGCAGCTTAGGTCAGAATCAGCCCCAGCATTTT. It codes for CASSLGQNQPQHF.

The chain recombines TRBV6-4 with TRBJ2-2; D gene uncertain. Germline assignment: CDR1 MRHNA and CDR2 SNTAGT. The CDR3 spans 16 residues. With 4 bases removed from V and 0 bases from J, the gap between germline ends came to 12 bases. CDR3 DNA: TGTGCCAGCAGTGGTAGTCGACTTCCGAACACCGGGGAGCTGTTTTTT. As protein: CASSGSRLPNTGELFF.

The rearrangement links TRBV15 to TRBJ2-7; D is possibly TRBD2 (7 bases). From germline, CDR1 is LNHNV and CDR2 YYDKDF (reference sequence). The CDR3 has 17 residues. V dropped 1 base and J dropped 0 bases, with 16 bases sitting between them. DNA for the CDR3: TGTGCCACCAGCAGAGCGGGGGCGGGACTAAGCTCCTACGAGCAGTACTTC. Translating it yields CATSRAGAGLSSYEQYF. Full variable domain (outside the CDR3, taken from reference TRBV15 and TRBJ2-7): DAMVIQNPRYQVTQFGKPVTLSCSQTLNHNVMYWYQQKSSQAPKLLFHYYDKDFNNEADTPDNFQSRRPNTSFCFLDIRSPGLGDTAMYLCATSRAGAGLSSYEQYFGPGTRLTVT.

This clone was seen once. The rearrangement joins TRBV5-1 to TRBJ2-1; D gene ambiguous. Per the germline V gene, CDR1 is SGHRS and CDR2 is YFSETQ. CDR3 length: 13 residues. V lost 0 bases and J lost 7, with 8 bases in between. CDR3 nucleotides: TGCGCCAGCAGCTTGGTTCTCTCGAATGAGCAGTTCTTC. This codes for CASSLVLSNEQFF. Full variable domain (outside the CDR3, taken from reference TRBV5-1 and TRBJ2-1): KAGVTQTPRYLIKTRGQQVTLSCSPISGHRSVSWYQQTPGQGLQFLFEYFSETQRNKGNFPGRFSGRQFSNSRSEMNVSTLELGDSALYLCASSLVLSNEQFFGPGTRLTVL.

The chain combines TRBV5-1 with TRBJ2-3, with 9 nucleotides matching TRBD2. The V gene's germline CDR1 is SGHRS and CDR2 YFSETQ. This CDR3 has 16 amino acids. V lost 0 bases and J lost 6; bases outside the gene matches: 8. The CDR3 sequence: CASSLEPSGRPDTQYF. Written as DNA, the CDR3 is TGCGCCAGCAGCTTGGAGCCCAGCGGGAGGCCGGATACGCAGTATTTT. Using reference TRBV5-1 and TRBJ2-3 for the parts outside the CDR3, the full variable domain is KAGVTQTPRYLIKTRGQQVTLSCSPISGHRSVSWYQQTPGQGLQFLFEYFSETQRNKGNFPGRFSGRQFSNSRSEMNVSTLELGDSALYLCASSLEPSGRPDTQYFGPGTRLTVL.

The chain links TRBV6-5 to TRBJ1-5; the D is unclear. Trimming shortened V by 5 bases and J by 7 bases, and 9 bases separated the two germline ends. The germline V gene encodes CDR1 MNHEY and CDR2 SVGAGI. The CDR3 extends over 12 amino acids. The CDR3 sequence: CASSTSGQPQHF. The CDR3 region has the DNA TGTGCCAGCAGTACCTCAGGACAGCCCCAGCATTTT.

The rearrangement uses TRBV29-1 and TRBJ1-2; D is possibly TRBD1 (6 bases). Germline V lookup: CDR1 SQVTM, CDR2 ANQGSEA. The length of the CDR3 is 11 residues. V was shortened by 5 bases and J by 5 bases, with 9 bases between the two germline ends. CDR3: CSVRTGYGYTF. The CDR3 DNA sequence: TGCAGCGTTAGAACAGGGTATGGCTACACCTTC.

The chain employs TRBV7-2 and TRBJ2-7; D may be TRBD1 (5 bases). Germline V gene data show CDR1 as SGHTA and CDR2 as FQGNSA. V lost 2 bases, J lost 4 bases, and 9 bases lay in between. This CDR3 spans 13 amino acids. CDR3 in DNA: TGTGCCAGCAGCTTATCGCAGGGTTACGAGCAGTACTTC. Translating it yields CASSLSQGYEQYF.

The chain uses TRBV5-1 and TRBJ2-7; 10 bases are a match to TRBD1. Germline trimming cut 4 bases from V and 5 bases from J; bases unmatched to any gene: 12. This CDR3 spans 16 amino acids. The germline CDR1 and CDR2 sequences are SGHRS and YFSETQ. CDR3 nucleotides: TGCGCCAGCAGCCTTACCGGGACAGGGGATTTCCACGAGCAGTACTTC. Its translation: CASSLTGTGDFHEQYF.

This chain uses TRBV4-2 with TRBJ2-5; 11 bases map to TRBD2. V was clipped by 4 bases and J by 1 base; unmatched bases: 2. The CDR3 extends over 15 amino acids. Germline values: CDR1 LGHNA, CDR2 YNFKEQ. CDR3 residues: CASSRTSGPQETQYF. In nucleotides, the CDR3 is TGTGCCAGCAGCCGGACTAGCGGGCCCCAAGAGACCCAGTACTTC.

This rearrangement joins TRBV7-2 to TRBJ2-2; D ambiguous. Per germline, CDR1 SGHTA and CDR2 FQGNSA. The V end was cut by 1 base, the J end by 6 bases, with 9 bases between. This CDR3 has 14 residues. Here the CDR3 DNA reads TGTGCCAGCAGCTTAGGAGTAAATCCCGGGGAGCTGTTTTTT. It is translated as CASSLGVNPGELFF.